The 29 T cell receptor beta chains below all came from one sample that was sequenced in a study of patients and donors after allogeneic stem cell transplantation. TCRdb re-called the RT-PCR reads with MiXCR, one entry per CDR3 protein. Of hundreds of thousands of distinct CDR3 sequences listed, 15% to 20% are singletons. What was sequenced was blood, either unsorted or a sorted T cell fraction (not recorded which). These receptors originate from a human donor who was either an allogeneic HSCT recipient or a stem cell or donor lymphocyte infusion donor (not recorded which). It is not recorded whose cells these are; they may come from a transplant donor.

The J gene is TRBJ2-1, the V gene TRBV6-2 or TRBV6-3; possibly TRBD1 or TRBD2 for D (5 bases each). Trimming stripped 7 bases from V and 3 bases from J, with 13 bases between. Looked up from germline, CDR1 is MNHEY and CDR2 is SVGEGT. The length of the CDR3 is 14 residues. CDR3 amino acids: CASNEGLVYNEQFF. CDR3 nucleotides: TGTGCCAGCAACGAGGGGCTAGTCTACAATGAGCAGTTCTTC.

This chain uses TRBV11-1 with TRBJ2-3, with 7 bases aligning to TRBD2. Germline-derived CDR1 and CDR2 are SGHAT and FQDESV (reference sequence). This CDR3 is 17 amino acids long. J was trimmed by 1 base and V by 0 bases; bases with no gene match: 7. Written as DNA, the CDR3 is TGTGCCAGCAGCTTAGCCTATGCGGGAGAGCGCACAGATACGCAGTATTTT. It translates to CASSLAYAGERTDTQYF.

The chain joins TRBV19 to TRBJ2-1, with TRBD2 as a possible D gene (5 bases). V shed 1 base and J shed 9 bases, with 10 bases lying between them. The germline V gene has CDR1 LNHDA and CDR2 SQIVND (reference sequence). The CDR3 spans 13 residues. CDR3 region: CASSIASGSEQFF. CDR3 coding DNA: TGTGCCAGTAGTATAGCGTCGGGGTCTGAGCAGTTCTTC.

This chain links TRBV20-1 with TRBJ1-5, with 7 nucleotides matching TRBD1. V was pared by 3 bases and J by 6 bases, with 11 bases of the junction left unmatched. CDR3 length: 15 residues. The germline gives CDR1 DFQATT, CDR2 SNEGSKA (reference sequence). The CDR3 coding sequence is TGCAGTGCTAGGCTGACAGGAGGGGGCACTCAGCCCCAGCATTTT. As protein: CSARLTGGGTQPQHF.

This clonotype showed up just a few times. V gene TRBV27 combines with J gene TRBJ2-3, with 8 bases fitting TRBD2. Trimming cost V 8 bases and J 3 bases; bases outside gene matches: 13. The CDR3 is made up of 16 amino acids. Germline CDR1 MNHEY, CDR2 SMNVEV (reference sequence). The CDR3 nucleotides read TGTGCCAGCTCCTACGGGAGGGCCTTTTTAACAGATACGCAGTATTTT. Amino acid sequence: CASSYGRAFLTDTQYF.

This clonotype was detected ten times or more. Here the CDR3 reads CASSLDVSQNRWAGELFF. The CDR3 DNA reads TGTGCCAGCAGCTTGGACGTCAGCCAAAATCGGTGGGCCGGGGAGCTGTTTTTT. This chain uses TRBV5-6 with TRBJ2-2; the D is unclear. CDR1 is SGHDT and CDR2 is YYEEEE in the germline V gene. V shed 0 bases and J shed 6 bases, with 21 bases lying between them. The CDR3 is made up of 18 amino acids.

This clonotype has a handful of counts. V is TRBV12-3 or TRBV12-4 and J is TRBJ2-2, with TRBD1 matching 10 bases. CDR3 length: 15 amino acids. Trimming took 4 bases from V and 5 from J; bases not matched to a gene: 4. CDR3: CASSSDRGLTGELFF. As DNA, the CDR3 is TGTGCCAGCAGTTCCGACAGGGGGCTAACCGGGGAGCTGTTTTTT.

The chain recombines TRBV27 with TRBJ2-7; D not certain. CDR3 length: 14 amino acids. Germline V gene data show CDR1 as MNHEY and CDR2 as SMNVEV (reference sequence). Trimming cost V 6 bases and J 4 bases, with 16 bases left between them. Here the CDR3 reads CASSLTTGWYEQYF. The CDR3 DNA is TGTGCCAGCAGCCTGACGACGGGTTGGTACGAGCAGTACTTC.

The chain joins TRBV5-1 to TRBJ2-5; tentatively, D is TRBD2 (6 bases). There are 16 residues in the CDR3. V was cut by 4 bases and J by 5 bases, with 21 bases left in between. Germline CDR1 reads SGHRS; CDR2 reads YFSETQ. CDR3 bases: TGCGCCAGCAGCATCCCTTTACTAGCCCCCCAGGAGACCCAGTACTTC. This encodes CASSIPLLAPQETQYF.

The chain recombines TRBV30 with TRBJ2-7; D perhaps matches TRBD1 (6 bases). Trimming took off 3 bases at V and 6 bases at J, with 9 bases between the two ends. The CDR3 contains 11 residues. From germline, CDR1 is GTSNPN and CDR2 SVGIG (reference sequence). The DNA for the CDR3 is TGTGCCTGGAGGCAGGGGCCCGAGCAGTACTTC. Protein product: CAWRQGPEQYF.

This clonotype turned up a few times. This chain uses TRBV5-1 with TRBJ1-1; possible D gene TRBD1, 6 bases. The CDR3 is 14 residues long. The V gene's germline CDR1 is SGHRS and CDR2 YFSETQ. V was cut by 6 bases and J by 0 bases, with 12 bases left in between. The DNA for the CDR3 is TGCGCCAGCATGGACAGAGATATGAACACTGAAGCTTTCTTT. Protein sequence: CASMDRDMNTEAFF.

This sequence joins TRBV7-9 and TRBJ2-1; 8 nucleotides match TRBD2. V lost 3 bases, J lost 3 bases, and 4 bases stayed unmatched. There are 15 residues in the CDR3. The germline gives CDR1 SEHNR, CDR2 FQNEAQ (reference sequence). As DNA, the CDR3 is TGTGCCAGCAGCTTCTCTAGCGGGTTCTACAATGAGCAGTTCTTC. It codes for CASSFSSGFYNEQFF.

This clonotype was counted only a few times. One end of the junction is discordant with germline, which a read error may explain. The V call is TRBV7-7, the J call TRBJ2-1; 14 bases are a match to TRBD2. Germline CDR1 is SSHAT and CDR2 is FNYEAQ (reference sequence). The CDR3 length is 16 residues. The CDR3 sequence: CASSQGLAGAYNEQFF. The CDR3 DNA follows: TGTGCTAGCAGCCAGGGACTAGCGGGGGCTTACAATGAGCAGTTCTTC.

There are a few counts of this clonotype. The chain joins TRBV27 to TRBJ2-7; tentatively, D is TRBD1 or TRBD2 (6 bases each). The germline V and J ends were trimmed by 2 bases and 4 bases, with 9 bases remaining between them. The germline gives CDR1 MNHEY, CDR2 SMNVEV (reference sequence). The CDR3 runs to 13 residues. The CDR3 spells CASSLRGEYEQYF. The CDR3 DNA reads as TGTGCCAGCAGTTTAAGGGGGGAGTACGAGCAGTACTTC.

The table lists this clonotype with a few counts. The gene calls are TRBV5-1 and TRBJ2-3; the D gene could be TRBD1 or TRBD2 (5 bases each). Between the trimmed V and J ends, which lost 2 bases and 2 bases, there was a span of 15 bases. CDR3 length: 16 amino acids. CDR1 and CDR2 from the germline V gene are SGHRS and YFSETQ. CDR3: CASSFGSGRYTDTQYF. CDR3 nucleotide sequence: TGCGCCAGCAGCTTTGGGTCAGGGAGATACACAGATACGCAGTATTTT.

Many counts were recorded for this clonotype. J is TRBJ1-2 and V is TRBV12-3 or TRBV12-4; a weak D match, TRBD1 (6 bases). The CDR3 spans 15 residues. V lost 10 bases, J lost 1 base, and 19 bases lay in between. CDR3 sequence: CATAVGEGGNYGYTF. The CDR3, as DNA: TGTGCCACCGCAGTCGGGGAAGGGGGTAACTATGGCTACACCTTC.

This clonotype was detected ten times or more. This sequence joins TRBV4-3 and TRBJ2-4, with a weak D call TRBD1 (5 bases). Deletions cut 3 bases from V and 5 bases from J, with 14 bases between. From germline, CDR1 is LGHNA and CDR2 YSLEER. This CDR3 is built from 15 residues. CDR3 in amino acids: CASSQAPGQENIQYF. The DNA of the CDR3 is TGCGCCAGCAGCCAGGCGCCCGGACAAGAAAACATTCAGTACTTC.

This clonotype was found a few times. This chain links TRBV5-1 with TRBJ1-2; D unclear. CDR1 and CDR2 from the germline V gene are SGHRS and YFSETQ. This CDR3 has 14 residues. The ends were cut back, 1 base at V and 0 bases at J, with 7 bases in the middle. This CDR3 is CASSLPRTNYGYTF. The CDR3 DNA sequence: TGCGCCAGCAGCTTGCCAAGGACTAACTATGGCTACACCTTC.

This clonotype was observed a single time. Just one base apart from a much larger clone, this may be a read error. Here the CDR3 reads CASSQEGTGAYEQYF. The CDR3, as DNA: TGCGCCAGCAGCCAAGAAGGGACAGGGGCCTACGAGCAGTACTTC. This chain links TRBV4-1 with TRBJ2-7; 10 bases are shared with TRBD1. Germline CDR1 reads MGHRA; CDR2 reads YSYEKL. This CDR3 region has 15 residues. The trim removed 0 bases at V and 2 bases at J, leaving 1 base unmatched.

V gene TRBV27 combines with J gene TRBJ1-3, with 7 positions matching TRBD1. Trimming cost V 5 bases and J 0 bases; bases outside gene matches: 10. This CDR3 has 17 amino acids. Germline values: CDR1 MNHEY, CDR2 SMNVEV (reference sequence). The CDR3 protein is CASSLRRDSSSGNTIYF. CDR3 DNA: TGTGCCAGCAGTCTCCGCCGGGACAGCAGCTCTGGAAACACCATATATTTT.

The rearrangement links TRBV6-1 to TRBJ1-5; D remains unclear. This CDR3 contains 15 residues. Germline CDR1 MNHNS, CDR2 SASEGT. The germline V and J ends were trimmed by 11 bases and 9 bases, with 26 bases remaining between them. Here the CDR3 DNA reads TGTGCCTGCGCTCCCTTCGGAACGGCAAATACGCCCCAGCATTTT. Its translation is CACAPFGTANTPQHF.

In this sample, this clonotype turned up a few times. The genes are TRBV24-1 and TRBJ2-1; 7 nucleotides line up with TRBD1. The length of the CDR3 is 15 residues. V trimming: 6 bases; J trimming: 0 bases; junction bases outside the gene matches: 4. Germline V gene sequence: CDR1 KGHDR, CDR2 SFDVKD. CDR3: CATSRTGSSYNEQFF. The CDR3 DNA sequence: TGTGCCACCAGTCGGACAGGAAGCTCCTACAATGAGCAGTTCTTC.

The sample holds many counts of this clonotype. The CDR3 nucleotides read TGTGCCAGCAGCTTAGGGACGATGAACACTGAAGCTTTCTTT. Its translation: CASSLGTMNTEAFF. The chain uses TRBV7-9 and TRBJ1-1; D is undetermined. Trimming took 1 base from V and 0 from J, leaving 6 bases between them. Germline CDR1 is SEHNR and CDR2 is FQNEAQ (reference sequence). The length of the CDR3 is 14 residues.

This chain joins TRBV7-9 and TRBJ2-1, with 7 bases that match TRBD2. This CDR3 has 15 amino acids. V dropped 3 bases and J dropped 2; count of bases not matched to a gene: 4. CDR1 is SEHNR and CDR2 is FQNEAQ in the germline V gene (reference sequence). CDR3 protein: CASSFPAGAYNEQFF. CDR3 bases: TGTGCCAGCAGCTTTCCGGCGGGGGCCTACAATGAGCAGTTCTTC.

This clonotype has at least ten counts. The rearrangement links TRBV20-1 to TRBJ2-1; 11 positions agree with TRBD2. J was trimmed by 8 bases and V by 7 bases; bases with no gene match: 7. This CDR3 contains 13 residues. CDR1 and CDR2 (germline): DFQATT, SNEGSKA (reference sequence). Here the CDR3 DNA reads TGCAGTGGTTTAGCGGGAGGGCGTGATGAGCAGTTCTTC. Residues: CSGLAGGRDEQFF.

V gene TRBV5-5 combines with J gene TRBJ1-4; D uncertain. The CDR3 loop spans 13 amino acids. The V and J ends lost 1 base and 10 bases respectively, with 11 bases between them. Germline V gene sequence: CDR1 SGHKS, CDR2 YYEKEE (reference sequence). CDR3 in DNA: TGTGCCAGCAGCTTGCTTACAGCAGGAAAACTGTTTTTT. Its translation is CASSLLTAGKLFF. Complete variable domain (other parts from reference TRBV5-5 and TRBJ1-4): DAGVTQSPTHLIKTRGQQVTLRCSPISGHKSVSWYQQVLGQGPQFIFQYYEKEERGRGNFPDRFSARQFPNYSSELNVNALLLGDSALYLCASSLLTAGKLFFGSGTQLSVL.

The chain joins TRBV5-6 to TRBJ1-5; D might be TRBD1 (5 bases). V was pared by 0 bases and J by 6 bases, with 13 bases between. Germline values: CDR1 SGHDT, CDR2 YYEEEE. The length of the CDR3 is 15 residues. The CDR3 is CASSLGGKPGQPQHF. The CDR3 nucleotides read TGTGCCAGCAGCTTGGGGGGGAAACCTGGTCAGCCCCAGCATTTT.

This clonotype has a handful of counts. The chain recombines TRBV3-1 with TRBJ2-7; D is uncertain. V was cut by 0 bases and J by 6 bases, with 12 bases left in between. Germline values: CDR1 LGHDT, CDR2 YNNKEL (reference sequence). There are 14 residues in the CDR3. The CDR3 reads CASSQDTLLLEQYF. The CDR3 DNA follows: TGTGCCAGCAGCCAAGATACCCTACTCCTCGAGCAGTACTTC.

J is TRBJ1-6 and V is TRBV5-5, with TRBD1 identical over 7 bases. J was trimmed by 4 bases and V by 4 bases; bases with no gene match: 11. The CDR3 has 17 residues. Germline assignment: CDR1 SGHKS and CDR2 YYEKEE (reference sequence). The CDR3 is CASSPREAGGYNSPLHF. The CDR3 nucleotides read TGTGCCAGCAGCCCACGGGAGGCAGGGGGTTATAATTCACCCCTCCACTTT. Looking up the rest from reference TRBV5-5 and TRBJ1-6 gives the full variable domain: DAGVTQSPTHLIKTRGQQVTLRCSPISGHKSVSWYQQVLGQGPQFIFQYYEKEERGRGNFPDRFSARQFPNYSSELNVNALLLGDSALYLCASSPREAGGYNSPLHFGNGTRLTVT.